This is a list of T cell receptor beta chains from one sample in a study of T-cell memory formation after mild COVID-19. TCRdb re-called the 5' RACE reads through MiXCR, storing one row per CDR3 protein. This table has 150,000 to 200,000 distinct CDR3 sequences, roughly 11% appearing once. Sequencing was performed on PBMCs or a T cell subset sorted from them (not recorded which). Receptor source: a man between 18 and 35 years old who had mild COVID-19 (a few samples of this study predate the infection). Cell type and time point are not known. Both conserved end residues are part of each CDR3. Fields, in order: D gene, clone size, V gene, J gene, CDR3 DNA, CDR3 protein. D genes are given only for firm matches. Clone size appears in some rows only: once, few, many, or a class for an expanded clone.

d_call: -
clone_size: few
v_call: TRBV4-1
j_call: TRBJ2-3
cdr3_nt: TGCGCCAGCAGCCAAGATTGGTACCCAAACACAGATACGCAGTATTTT
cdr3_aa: CASSQDWYPNTDTQYF

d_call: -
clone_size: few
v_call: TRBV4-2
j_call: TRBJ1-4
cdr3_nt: TGTGCCAGCAGCCATGAGGACCGCTGGAATGAAAAACTGTTTTTT
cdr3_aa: CASSHEDRWNEKLFF

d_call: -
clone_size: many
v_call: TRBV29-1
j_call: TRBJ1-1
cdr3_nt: TGCAGCACTCTACAGGGCATGAACACTGAAGCTTTCTTT
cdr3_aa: CSTLQGMNTEAFF

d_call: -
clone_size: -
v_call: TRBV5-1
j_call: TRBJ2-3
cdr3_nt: TGCGCCAGCAGCCCCCCCCTGGCCGCGGATACGCAGTATTTT
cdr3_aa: CASSPPLAADTQYF

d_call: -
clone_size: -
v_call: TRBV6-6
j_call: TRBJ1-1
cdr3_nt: TGTGCCAGCAGTTACGGAGGTCCCCTGGCCACTGAAGCTTTCTTT
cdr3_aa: CASSYGGPLATEAFF

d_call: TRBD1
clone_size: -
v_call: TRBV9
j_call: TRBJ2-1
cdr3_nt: TGTGCCAGCAGCGTGGGACAGCAATTTAATGAGCAGTTCTTC
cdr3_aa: CASSVGQQFNEQFF

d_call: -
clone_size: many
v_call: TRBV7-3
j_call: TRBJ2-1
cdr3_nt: TGTGCCAGCAGCTTAAGGGAGCGGACTGAGTATAATGAGCAGTTCTTC
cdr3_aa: CASSLRERTEYNEQFF

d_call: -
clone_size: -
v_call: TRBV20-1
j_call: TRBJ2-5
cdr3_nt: TGCAGTGCGCATGGGTCTCTTTGGGAGACCCAGTACTTC
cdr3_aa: CSAHGSLWETQYF

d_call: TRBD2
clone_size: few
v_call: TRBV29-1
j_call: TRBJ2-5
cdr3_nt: TGCAGCGTTGGGACTAGCCCTGGAGAGACCCAGTACTTC
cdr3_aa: CSVGTSPGETQYF

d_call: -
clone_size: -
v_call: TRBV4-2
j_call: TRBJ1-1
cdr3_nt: TGTGCCAGCAGCCAAGAATCGGGACGGGGCACTGAAGCTTTCTTT
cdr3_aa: CASSQESGRGTEAFF

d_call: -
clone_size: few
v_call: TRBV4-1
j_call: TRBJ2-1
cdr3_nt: TGCGCCAGCAGCCAAGAAGGACAGATCTCCTACAATGAGCAGTTCTTC
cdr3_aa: CASSQEGQISYNEQFF

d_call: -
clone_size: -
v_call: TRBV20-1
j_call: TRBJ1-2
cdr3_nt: TGCAGTGGAGAGCAGGGGAGGAACTATGGCTACACCTTC
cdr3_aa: CSGEQGRNYGYTF

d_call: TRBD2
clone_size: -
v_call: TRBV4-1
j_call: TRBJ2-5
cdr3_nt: TGCGCCAGCAGCCGCACGGGGACTAGCGGGGCAGAGACCCAGTACTTC
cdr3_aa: CASSRTGTSGAETQYF

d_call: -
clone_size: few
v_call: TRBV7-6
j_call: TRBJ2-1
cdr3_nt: TGTGCCAGCAGCTTACAGTACGTCGGAGATGAGCAGTTCTTC
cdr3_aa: CASSLQYVGDEQFF

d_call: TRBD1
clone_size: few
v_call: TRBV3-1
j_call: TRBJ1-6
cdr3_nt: TGTGCCAGCAGCCTTGGACAGGGTCCGGATTCACCCCTCCACTTT
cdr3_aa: CASSLGQGPDSPLHF

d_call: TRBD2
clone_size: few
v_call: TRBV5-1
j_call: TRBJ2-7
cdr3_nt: TGCGCCAGCAGCTCCGAGCGGGGGGGAGACTACGAGCAGTACTTC
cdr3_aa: CASSSERGGDYEQYF

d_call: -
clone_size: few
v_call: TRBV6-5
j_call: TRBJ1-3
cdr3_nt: TGTGCCAGCAGTTATCTTCGGCGGTCCTCTGGAAACACCATATATTTT
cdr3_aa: CASSYLRRSSGNTIYF

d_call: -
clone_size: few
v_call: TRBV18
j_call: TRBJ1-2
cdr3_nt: TGTGCCAGCACCAAGCCGCAAAGCCACGTTCCAGGGGAAAACTATGGCTACACCTTC
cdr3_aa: CASTKPQSHVPGENYGYTF

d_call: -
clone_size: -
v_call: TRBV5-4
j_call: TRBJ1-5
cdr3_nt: TGTGCCAGCAGCCCGGGGCGAGGCAATCAGCCCCAGCATTTT
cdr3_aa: CASSPGRGNQPQHF

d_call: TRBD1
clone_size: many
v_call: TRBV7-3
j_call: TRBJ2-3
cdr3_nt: TGTGCCAGCAGCTTTACAGGGGGCAGTACAGATACGCAGTATTTT
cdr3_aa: CASSFTGGSTDTQYF

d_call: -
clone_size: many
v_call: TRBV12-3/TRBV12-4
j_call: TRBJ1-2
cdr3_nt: TGTGCCAGCAGGTCCGACCTGCTCGTGGGCTACACCTTC
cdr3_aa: CASRSDLLVGYTF

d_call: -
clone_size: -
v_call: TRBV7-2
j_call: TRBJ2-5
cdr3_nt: TGTGCCAGCAGCCCTCGGATGGGTCAAGAGACCCAGTACTTC
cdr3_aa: CASSPRMGQETQYF

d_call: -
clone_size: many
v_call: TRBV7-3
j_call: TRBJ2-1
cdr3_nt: TGTGCCAGCAGCTTACGGGGGGCATCGCGCAATGAGCAGTTCTTC
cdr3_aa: CASSLRGASRNEQFF

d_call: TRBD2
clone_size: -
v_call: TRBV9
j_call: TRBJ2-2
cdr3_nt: TGTGCCAGCAGCGCTGGACTAGCGGGGGGGCCGAACACCGGGGAGCTGTTTTTT
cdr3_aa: CASSAGLAGGPNTGELFF

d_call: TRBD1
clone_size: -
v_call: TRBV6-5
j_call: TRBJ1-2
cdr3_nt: TGTGCCAGCAGACGGACAGGAAAGTATGGCTACACCTTC
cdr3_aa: CASRRTGKYGYTF

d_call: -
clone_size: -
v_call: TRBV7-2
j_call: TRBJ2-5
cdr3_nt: TGTGCCAGCAGCTTAGCCCAAGTGGAGACCCAGTACTTC
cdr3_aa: CASSLAQVETQYF

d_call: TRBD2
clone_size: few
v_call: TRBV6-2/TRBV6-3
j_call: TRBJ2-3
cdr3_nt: TGTGCCAGCAAGACTAGCGGGGCCACAGATACGCAGTATTTT
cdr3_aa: CASKTSGATDTQYF

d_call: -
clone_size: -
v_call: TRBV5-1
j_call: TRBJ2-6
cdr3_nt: TGCGCCAGCAGCTTTGTCATCAACTCTGGGGCCAACGTCCTGACTTTC
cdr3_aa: CASSFVINSGANVLTF

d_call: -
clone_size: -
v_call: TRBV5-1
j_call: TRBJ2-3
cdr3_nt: TGCGCCAGCCACCGGGACCTAAATACAGATACGCAGTATTTT
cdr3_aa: CASHRDLNTDTQYF

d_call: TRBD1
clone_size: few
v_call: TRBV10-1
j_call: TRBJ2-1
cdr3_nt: TGCGCCAGCAGTGGCGGGACAGGGGGCCTCGATGAGCAGTTCTTC
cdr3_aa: CASSGGTGGLDEQFF

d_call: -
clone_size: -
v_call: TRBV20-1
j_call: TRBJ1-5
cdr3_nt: TGCAGTGCTAGAGATCCAGGCACCAATCAGCCCCAGCATTTT
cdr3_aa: CSARDPGTNQPQHF

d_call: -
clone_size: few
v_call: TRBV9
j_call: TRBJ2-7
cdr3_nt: TGTGCCAGCAGCTCCCGTGGGGTGTCCTACGAGCAGTACTTC
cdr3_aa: CASSSRGVSYEQYF

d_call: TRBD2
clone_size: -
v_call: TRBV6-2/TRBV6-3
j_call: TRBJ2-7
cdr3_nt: TGTGCCAGCAATCGACTAGCGGGGACCTACGAGCAGTACTTC
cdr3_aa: CASNRLAGTYEQYF